The clone carrying this T cell receptor beta chain has a handful of counts. From the RT-PCR reads, TCRdb called clonotypes with MiXCR, one entry per CDR3 protein. This table has about 540,000 distinct CDR3 sequences, 20% to 25% appearing once. This specimen belongs to a study of response to subunit inactivated influenza vaccine. CDR3 length equals 14 residues. The germline V gene has CDR1 LGHDT and CDR2 YNNKEL (reference sequence). V lost 4 bases and J lost 1, with 7 bases in between. These data were also filed under a second study, of T cells expressing NK-cell markers. From that study: The TCR beta cDNA came from 5'RACE template switching with UMIs.

This chain links TRBV3-1 with TRBJ2-2, with D perhaps matching TRBD1 or TRBD2 (5 bases each). The starting material was CD4+ T cells sorted from PBMCs, obtained roughly 13 days after vaccination. The sequence came from a man aged 50 or older who received an inactivated influenza vaccine. CDR3 sequence reads: CASSPRGNTGELFF. The CDR3 region has the DNA TGTGCCAGCAGCCCGAGGGGGAACACCGGGGAGCTGTTTTTT.